This entry lists 3 T cell receptor beta chains sequenced from one sample in a study of cytomegalovirus exposure and HLA in healthy donors. Some clones are missing from TCRdb's copy, which holds only in-frame ones; the method was immunoSEQ multiplex PCR. The sample includes fewer than 85,000 clones, 94% of them seen just once. The sample taken for sequencing was PBMCs. The receptors shown here come from a woman younger than 30 in good health and CMV-seronegative.

The V gene is TRBV28, the J gene TRBJ1-2, with 8 bases identical to TRBD1. V was pared by 6 bases and J by 7 bases, with 19 bases of the junction left unmatched. CDR1 is MDHEN, CDR2 SYDVKM, per germline. The CDR3 runs 17 residues. The CDR3 protein is CASRPGGSAGDDRGYTF. In nucleotides, the CDR3 is TGTGCCAGCAGGCCAGGGGGCAGTGCAGGGGATGATCGTGGCTACACCTTC.

The rearrangement uses TRBV7-9 and TRBJ1-2; possible D gene TRBD1, 5 bases. Trimming stripped 3 bases from V and 11 bases from J, with 16 bases between. Germline CDR1 and CDR2: SEHNR and FQNEAQ (reference sequence). The CDR3 totals 13 residues. The CDR3 DNA follows: TGTGCCAGCAGCTTCGGGGTTAGGAGGGGTTACACCTTC. Residues: CASSFGVRRGYTF.

This clone has a single count. The chain couples TRBV9 to TRBJ1-5; possibly TRBD1 for D (6 bases). The CDR3 is 14 amino acids. Looked up from germline, CDR1 is SGDLS and CDR2 is YYNGEE. With 0 bases removed from V and 6 bases from J, the gap between germline ends came to 10 bases. CDR3 residues: CASSVGGGGQPQHF. The DNA of the CDR3 is TGTGCCAGCAGCGTAGGAGGGGGTGGTCAGCCCCAGCATTTT.